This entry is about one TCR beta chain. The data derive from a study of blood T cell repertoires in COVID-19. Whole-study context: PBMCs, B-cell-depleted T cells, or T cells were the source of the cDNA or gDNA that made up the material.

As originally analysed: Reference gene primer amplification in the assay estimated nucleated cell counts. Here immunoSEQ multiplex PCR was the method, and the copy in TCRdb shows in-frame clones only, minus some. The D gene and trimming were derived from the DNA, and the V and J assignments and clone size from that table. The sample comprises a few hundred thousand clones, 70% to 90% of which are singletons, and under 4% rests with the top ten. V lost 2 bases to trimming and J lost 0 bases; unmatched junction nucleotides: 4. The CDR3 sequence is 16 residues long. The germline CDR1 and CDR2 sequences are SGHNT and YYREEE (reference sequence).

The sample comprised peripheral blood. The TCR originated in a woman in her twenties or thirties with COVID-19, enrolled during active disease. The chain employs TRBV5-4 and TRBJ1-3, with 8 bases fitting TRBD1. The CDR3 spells CASSLTGGRSGNTIYF. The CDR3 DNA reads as TGTGCCAGCAGCTTAACAGGGGGTCGCTCTGGAAACACCATATATTTT.